What follows are 2 T cell receptor beta chains derived from one specimen sequenced in a study of cytomegalovirus exposure and HLA in healthy donors. Generated by immunoSEQ multiplex PCR, the TCRdb table keeps only in-frame clones and is missing some. The sample lists approximately 200,000 clones, 80% to 85% occurring once. Material for sequencing was PBMCs. The origin of the receptors is a woman between 25 and 40 years old in good health and CMV-seronegative.

The chain carries TRBV7-2 and TRBJ2-1; D is uncertain. The CDR3 covers 13 residues. V dropped 1 base and J dropped 4 bases, with 5 bases sitting between them. Germline CDR1 and CDR2: SGHTA and FQGNSA. CDR3 in amino acids: CASSLGQYNEQFF. The DNA for the CDR3 is TGTGCCAGCAGCTTAGGCCAGTACAATGAGCAGTTCTTC.

This clone has only a few counts. The chain links TRBV5-5 to TRBJ1-3; D unresolved. CDR3 length equals 15 residues. Germline V gene lookup returns CDR1 SGHKS and CDR2 YYEKEE (reference sequence). Trimming took off 0 bases at V and 0 bases at J, with 7 bases between the two ends. The CDR3 spells CASSLDSNSGNTIYF. In DNA form, the CDR3 reads TGTGCCAGCAGCTTGGACAGCAACTCTGGAAACACCATATATTTT.